These T cell receptor beta chains were read from a single sample in a study of blood T cell repertoires in COVID-19. Method: immunoSEQ multiplex PCR; TCRdb's copy keeps in-frame clones and lacks some. The table has about 160,000 clones, less than 85% seen once. Material: peripheral blood. The source of these receptors is a human donor with acute or convalescent COVID-19. The donor label of this sample is uncertain. Each CDR3 is given with its conserved first and last residue. The D gene is left open where the match is weak. Clone size is stated in some rows and not others, as once, few, many or a class when expanded.

.	TRBD1	TRBJ1-2	TRBV3-1/TRBV3-2	TGTGCCAGCAGTCGACAGGGGGCGGACTATGGCTACACCTTC	CASSRQGADYGYTF
.	.	TRBJ2-7	TRBV28	TGTGCCAGCAGTAGGGGGGGCACCTACGAGCAGTACTTC	CASSRGGTYEQYF
.	.	TRBJ1-6	TRBV19	TGTGCCAGTAGTATCCCGAACCAGGGTAATTCACCCCTCCACTTT	CASSIPNQGNSPLHF
.	.	TRBJ2-4	TRBV4-3	TGCGCCAGCAGCCAAGTACATAGCAAAGGCATTCAGTACTTC	CASSQVHSKGIQYF
once	.	TRBJ2-5	TRBV24-1	TGTGCCACCAGTGATAGCCTCGGGAGCACGGGAGAGACCCAGTACTTC	CATSDSLGSTGETQYF
.	.	TRBJ1-5	TRBV4-2	TGTGCCAGCAGCCAAGACTGGCACGCTCAGCCCCAGCATTTT	CASSQDWHAQPQHF
.	.	TRBJ1-6	TRBV6-5	TGTGCCAGCAGTTACTCTCCCGCGAGAAGTAATTCACCCCTCCACTTT	CASSYSPARSNSPLHF
few	.	TRBJ1-3	TRBV7-9	TGTGCCAGCAGCGTCAGGGTTGGAAACACCATATATTTT	CASSVRVGNTIYF
.	.	TRBJ1-2	TRBV15	TGTGCCACCAGCAGAGAGCTAAACTATGGCTACACCTTC	CATSRELNYGYTF
.	.	TRBJ1-6	TRBV9	TGTGCCAGCAGCGTAGGGGGAGGGGAGGCATCACCCCTCCACTTT	CASSVGGGEASPLHF
.	.	TRBJ1-2	TRBV29-1	TGCAGCGTTGATAGCCACGGCCGGGATGAAGATGGCTACACCTTC	CSVDSHGRDEDGYTF
.	TRBD1	TRBJ1-4	TRBV10-2	TGCGCCGGGGGTAAGGGACAGGGGGATGAAAAACTGTTTTTT	CAGGKGQGDEKLFF
.	TRBD2	TRBJ2-2	TRBV28	TGTGCCAGCAGTCCCCGGCGACTAGCGGGGGGAGGAAACACCGGGGAGCTGTTTTTT	CASSPRRLAGGGNTGELFF
.	.	TRBJ2-5	TRBV5-1	TGCGCCAGCAGCTTGGCGAGGGAAAAAGAGACCCAGTACTTC	CASSLAREKETQYF
.	TRBD1	TRBJ1-2	TRBV7-8	TGTGCCAGCAGCTTAGCCACAGGGGGAGTTAACTATGGCTACACCTTC	CASSLATGGVNYGYTF
.	.	TRBJ2-1	TRBV18	TGTGCCAGCTCATTTAATAACCACCGGGGACTTGAGCAGTTCTTC	CASSFNNHRGLEQFF
.	.	TRBJ2-3	TRBV19	TGTGCCAGTAGTATTGCGGGGGCCCGAGATACGCAGTATTTT	CASSIAGARDTQYF
.	.	TRBJ2-1	TRBV5-4	TGTGCCAGCAGCTTGGGTGGGGGGAATAGGGAGCAGTTCTTC	CASSLGGGNREQFF
.	.	TRBJ1-2	TRBV7-2	TGTGCCAGCAGCGCGCAAGCCGGGGGAAACTATGGCTACACCTTC	CASSAQAGGNYGYTF
few	.	TRBJ1-1	TRBV15	TGTGCCACCAGCAGCTCGGGGTGGGCTGAAGCTTTCTTT	CATSSSGWAEAFF
.	.	TRBJ2-7	TRBV3-1/TRBV3-2	TGTGCCAGCAGCCAATGGACAGCCTACGAGCAGTACTTC	CASSQWTAYEQYF
once	.	TRBJ1-4	TRBV27	TGTGCCACCTGGTCTGGGGGCAATGAAAAACTGTTTTTT	CATWSGGNEKLFF
.	.	TRBJ1-1	TRBV29-1	TGCAGCGTTGGGGCAGGGAGGTTCGGTGAAGCTTTCTTT	CSVGAGRFGEAFF
.	.	TRBJ2-3	TRBV5-4	TGTGCCAGCAGCTTGGCCGGCGGGGGCCGCGGAGATACGCAGTATTTT	CASSLAGGGRGDTQYF
.	.	TRBJ2-1	TRBV5-1	TGCGCCAGCAGCCAGACAGGTCATTCCTACAATGAGCAGTTCTTC	CASSQTGHSYNEQFF
.	.	TRBJ1-1	TRBV15	TGTGCCACCAGCAGAGATAGAGGGATGGGGGGTGAAGCTTTCTTT	CATSRDRGMGGEAFF
.	.	TRBJ2-7	TRBV6-5	TGTGCCAGCAGTTACGTCACAGGGTCCTACGAGCAGTACTTC	CASSYVTGSYEQYF
.	.	TRBJ2-1	TRBV27	TGTGCCAGCGGACAGCTAAGCTCCTACAATGAGCAGTTCTTC	CASGQLSSYNEQFF